This T cell receptor (beta chain) was recovered during a study of shared clonotypes between healthy human individuals. Findings and limits, study-wide: The researchers took only blood, and tissue repertoires probably look different. Relative to clonotypes present in all four donors, those not shared had lower generation probabilities. Larger estimated richness was generally recorded for naive subsets relative to memory subsets.

The length of the CDR3 is 12 residues. The germline gives CDR1 MNHEY, CDR2 SVGAGI. The ends were cut back, 7 bases at V and 1 base at J, with 8 bases in the middle. A note on this clone: Antigen specificity is unknown.

Running of the assay took place at deep level. The data were produced by immunoSEQ multiplex PCR, yet TCRdb's version contains in-frame clones alone and is incomplete. The data contain 2 million to 2.5 million clones, just over 90% of them singletons. The TCR originated in a young man in good health. Some clones in this sample may be carry-over from other donors' samples. Material: naive CD4+ T cells from PBMCs. Subset indicated: CD45RA+ positively selected. This chain joins TRBV6-5 and TRBJ2-7; D is unclear. In DNA, the CDR3 is TGTGCCAGCACCAGCCATTCCTACGAGCAGTACTTC. Residues: CASTSHSYEQYF.